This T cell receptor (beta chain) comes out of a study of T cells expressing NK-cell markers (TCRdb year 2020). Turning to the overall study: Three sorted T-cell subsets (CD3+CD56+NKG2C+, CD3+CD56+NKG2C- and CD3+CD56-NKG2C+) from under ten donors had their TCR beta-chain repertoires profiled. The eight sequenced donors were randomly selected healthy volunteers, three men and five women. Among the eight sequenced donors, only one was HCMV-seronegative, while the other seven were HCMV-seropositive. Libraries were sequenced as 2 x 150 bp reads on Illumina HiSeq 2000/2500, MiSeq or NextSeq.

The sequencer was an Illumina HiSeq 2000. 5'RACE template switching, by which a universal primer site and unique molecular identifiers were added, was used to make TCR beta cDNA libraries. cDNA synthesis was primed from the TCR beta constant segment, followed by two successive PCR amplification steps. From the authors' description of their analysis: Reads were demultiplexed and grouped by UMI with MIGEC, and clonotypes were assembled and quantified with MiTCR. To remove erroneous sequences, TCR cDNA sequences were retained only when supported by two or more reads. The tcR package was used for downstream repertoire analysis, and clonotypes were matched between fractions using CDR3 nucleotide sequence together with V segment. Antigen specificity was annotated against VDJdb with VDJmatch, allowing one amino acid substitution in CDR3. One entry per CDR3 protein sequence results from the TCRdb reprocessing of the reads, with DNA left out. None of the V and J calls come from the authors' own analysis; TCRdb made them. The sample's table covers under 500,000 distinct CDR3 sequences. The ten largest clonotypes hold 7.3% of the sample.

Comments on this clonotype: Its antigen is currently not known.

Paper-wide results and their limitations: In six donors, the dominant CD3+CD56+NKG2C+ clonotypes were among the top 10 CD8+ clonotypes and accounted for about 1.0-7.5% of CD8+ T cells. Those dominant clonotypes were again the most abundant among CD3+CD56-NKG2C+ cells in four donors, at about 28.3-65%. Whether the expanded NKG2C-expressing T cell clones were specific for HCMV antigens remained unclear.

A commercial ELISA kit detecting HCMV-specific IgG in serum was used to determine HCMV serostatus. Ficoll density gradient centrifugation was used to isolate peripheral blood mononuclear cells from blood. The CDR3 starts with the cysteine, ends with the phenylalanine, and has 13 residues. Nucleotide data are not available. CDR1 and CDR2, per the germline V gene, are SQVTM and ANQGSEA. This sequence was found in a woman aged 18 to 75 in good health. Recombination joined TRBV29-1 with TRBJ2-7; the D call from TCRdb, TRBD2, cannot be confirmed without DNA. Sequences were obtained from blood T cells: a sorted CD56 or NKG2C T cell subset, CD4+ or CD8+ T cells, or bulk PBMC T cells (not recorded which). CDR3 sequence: CSVQAGEAYEQYF.